A single T cell receptor (beta chain) is shown here with its context. Germline V gene lookup returns CDR1 KGHSH and CDR2 LQKENI. The V end lost 1 base, the J end lost 14 bases, and 21 bases lay between the germline ends. The CDR3 is 16 residues long. TCRdb's table, derived via immunoSEQ multiplex PCR, lists solely in-frame clones and lacks some. This sample has some 150,000 clones, with roughly 94% found just once. These data come from a study of control samples from healthy donors and cancer patients. Sequencing input: PBMCs. This sequence was found in a man aged 55 to 70 with colorectal cancer. V and J are TRBV18 and TRBJ1-6; possible D gene TRBD1, 5 bases. CDR3 sequence: CASSPQGRALVGTLHF. The CDR3, as DNA: TGTGCCAGCTCACCACAGGGGAGGGCCCTCGTGGGGACCCTCCACTTT.